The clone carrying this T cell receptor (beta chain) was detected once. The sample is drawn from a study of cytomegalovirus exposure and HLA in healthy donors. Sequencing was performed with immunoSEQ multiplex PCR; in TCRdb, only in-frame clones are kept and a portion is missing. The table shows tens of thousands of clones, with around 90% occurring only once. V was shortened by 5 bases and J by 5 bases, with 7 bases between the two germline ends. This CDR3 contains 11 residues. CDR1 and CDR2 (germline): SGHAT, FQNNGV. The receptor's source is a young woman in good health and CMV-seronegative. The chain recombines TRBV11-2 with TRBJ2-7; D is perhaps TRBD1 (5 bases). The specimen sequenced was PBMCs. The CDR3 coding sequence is TGTGCCAGCAGCCAGACAGACGAGCAGTACTTC. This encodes CASSQTDEQYF.